Listed below are T cell receptor beta chains from one sample, sequenced in a study of cytomegalovirus exposure and HLA in healthy donors. The repertoire was sequenced with immunoSEQ multiplex PCR; TCRdb's copy has only in-frame clones and lacks some. The sample contains some 150,000 clones, about 87% of which appear only once. The sample was PBMCs. Source of these receptors: a woman aged 30 to 39 in good health and CMV-seronegative. CDR3s include the opening cysteine and the closing phenylalanine or tryptophan. The D gene is left open where the match is weak. A row's size may be missing; if present it is once, few, many or a size class.

CDR3nt: TGTGCCAGCAAGGACAGGCGGGATAGCAATCAGCCCCAGCATTTT
CDR3aa: CASKDRRDSNQPQHF
v_gene: TRBV6-6
j_gene: TRBJ1-5
d_gene: TRBD1
abundance: .

CDR3nt: TGTGCCTCGACCTTACAGGGCCAAGAGACCCAGTACTTC
CDR3aa: CASTLQGQETQYF
v_gene: TRBV30
j_gene: TRBJ2-5
d_gene: .
abundance: .

CDR3nt: TGTGCCAGCAGCTCCCCCGAGTATTTT
CDR3aa: CASSSPEYF
v_gene: TRBV7-9
j_gene: TRBJ2-3
d_gene: .
abundance: .

CDR3nt: TGTGCCAGTAGTATATACTCAGGGGATTCTAGCAATCAGCCCCAGCATTTT
CDR3aa: CASSIYSGDSSNQPQHF
v_gene: TRBV19
j_gene: TRBJ1-5
d_gene: .
abundance: .

CDR3nt: TGTGCCACCAGCATCCGGACAGGGACGTACGAGCAGTACTTC
CDR3aa: CATSIRTGTYEQYF
v_gene: TRBV15
j_gene: TRBJ2-7
d_gene: TRBD1
abundance: few

CDR3nt: TGTGCCATCAGTGAGTCTCTACTAGCGGGGTATGAGCAGTTCTTC
CDR3aa: CAISESLLAGYEQFF
v_gene: TRBV10-3
j_gene: TRBJ2-1
d_gene: TRBD2
abundance: .

CDR3nt: TGCGCCAGCAGCCACGATGACACCTCTAATCAGCCCCAGCATTTT
CDR3aa: CASSHDDTSNQPQHF
v_gene: TRBV4-1
j_gene: TRBJ1-5
d_gene: .
abundance: .

CDR3nt: TGTGCCAGCAGTGAGGGGACTCCCTCACCCGGGGAGCTGTTTTTT
CDR3aa: CASSEGTPSPGELFF
v_gene: TRBV25-1
j_gene: TRBJ2-2
d_gene: .
abundance: .

CDR3nt: TGCAGCGTTGATAGGGACAGGGGAAGCAATGGCTACACCTTC
CDR3aa: CSVDRDRGSNGYTF
v_gene: TRBV29-1
j_gene: TRBJ1-2
d_gene: TRBD1
abundance: .

CDR3nt: TGTGCCAGCGCCCAACCAGGGACACCCTACGAGCAGTACTTC
CDR3aa: CASAQPGTPYEQYF
v_gene: TRBV6-5
j_gene: TRBJ2-7
d_gene: .
abundance: once

CDR3nt: TGTGCCAGCAGTGCAGGGGAGGGTTGGAATCAGCCCCAGCATTTT
CDR3aa: CASSAGEGWNQPQHF
v_gene: TRBV6-1
j_gene: TRBJ1-5
d_gene: .
abundance: .

CDR3nt: TGTGCCAGCAGCTTAGGACTAGCGGTGAACACCGGGGAGCTGTTTTTT
CDR3aa: CASSLGLAVNTGELFF
v_gene: TRBV11-2
j_gene: TRBJ2-2
d_gene: TRBD2
abundance: once

CDR3nt: TGTGCCAGCAGCTTGGACAGATATCTGTCAGATACGCAGTATTTT
CDR3aa: CASSLDRYLSDTQYF
v_gene: TRBV5-6
j_gene: TRBJ2-3
d_gene: .
abundance: once

CDR3nt: TGTGCCAGCAGCCCCCCTAAGCGGGGGGACTACGAGCAGTACTTC
CDR3aa: CASSPPKRGDYEQYF
v_gene: TRBV7-9
j_gene: TRBJ2-7
d_gene: TRBD2
abundance: .

CDR3nt: TGTGCCAGCAGTTACTCGAGACTCGGGGGTGGCTACACCTTC
CDR3aa: CASSYSRLGGGYTF
v_gene: TRBV6-5
j_gene: TRBJ1-2
d_gene: .
abundance: .

CDR3nt: TGTGCCAGTAGTCACAGGGGGTGGGATAACTATGGCTACACCTTC
CDR3aa: CASSHRGWDNYGYTF
v_gene: TRBV19
j_gene: TRBJ1-2
d_gene: TRBD1
abundance: few

CDR3nt: TGTGCCAGCAGCGCAAGCGGTGCCTACGAGCAGTACTTC
CDR3aa: CASSASGAYEQYF
v_gene: TRBV9
j_gene: TRBJ2-7
d_gene: .
abundance: .